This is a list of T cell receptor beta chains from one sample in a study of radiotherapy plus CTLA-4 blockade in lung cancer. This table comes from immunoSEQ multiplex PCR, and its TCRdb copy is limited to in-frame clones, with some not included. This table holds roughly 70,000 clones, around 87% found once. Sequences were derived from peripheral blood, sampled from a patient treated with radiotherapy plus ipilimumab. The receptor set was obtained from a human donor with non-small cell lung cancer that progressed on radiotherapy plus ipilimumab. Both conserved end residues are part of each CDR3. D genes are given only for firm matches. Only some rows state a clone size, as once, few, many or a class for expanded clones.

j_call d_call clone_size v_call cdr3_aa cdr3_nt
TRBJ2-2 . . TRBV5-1 CASSLAPGTGELFF TGCGCCAGCAGCCTAGCCCCAGGCACCGGGGAGCTGTTTTTT
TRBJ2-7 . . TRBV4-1 CASSPSRGISYEQYF TGCGCCAGCAGCCCCAGCAGAGGGATATCCTACGAGCAGTACTTC
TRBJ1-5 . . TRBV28 CASSLTGRGNQPQHF TGTGCCAGCAGTTTAACAGGGCGGGGCAATCAGCCCCAGCATTTT
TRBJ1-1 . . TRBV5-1 CASSAGLNTEAFF TGCGCCAGCAGCGCTGGACTGAACACTGAAGCTTTCTTT
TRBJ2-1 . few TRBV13 CASSRRDNEQFF TGTGCCAGCAGCCGGCGGGACAATGAGCAGTTCTTC
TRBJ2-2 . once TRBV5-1 CASSERRTVLGLGELFF TGCGCCAGCAGCGAGAGACGGACCGTACTGGGGCTAGGGGAGCTGTTTTTT
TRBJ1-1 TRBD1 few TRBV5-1 CASSVSQGLSAEAFF TGCGCCAGCAGCGTTTCACAGGGGCTCTCGGCTGAAGCTTTCTTT
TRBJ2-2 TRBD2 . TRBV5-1 CASSTGLAGNTGELFF TGCGCCAGCAGCACCGGACTAGCGGGGAACACCGGGGAGCTGTTTTTT
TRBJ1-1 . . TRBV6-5 CASSFDRNTEAFF TGTGCCAGCAGTTTTGACAGAAACACTGAAGCTTTCTTT
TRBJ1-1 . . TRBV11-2 CASSLTTGIRSEAFF TGTGCCAGCAGCTTAACGACGGGTATTCGTAGCGAAGCTTTCTTT
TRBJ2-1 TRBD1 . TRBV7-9 CASSAGQAPYNEQFF TGTGCCAGCAGCGCTGGACAGGCCCCCTACAATGAGCAGTTCTTC
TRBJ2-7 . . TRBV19 CASSTRGRYEQYF TGTGCCAGTAGCACCCGAGGTCGATACGAGCAGTACTTC
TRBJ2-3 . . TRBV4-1 CASSQYPSYASTDTQYF TGCGCCAGCAGCCAATACCCTAGCTACGCTAGCACAGATACGCAGTATTTT
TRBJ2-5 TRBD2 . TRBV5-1 CASSSGLAVPLGTQYF TGCGCCAGCAGCTCAGGACTAGCGGTGCCTCTAGGGACCCAGTACTTC
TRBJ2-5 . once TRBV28 CASIGFSETQYF TGTGCCAGCATCGGGTTTTCAGAGACCCAGTACTTC
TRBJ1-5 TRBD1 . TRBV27 CASSLSLGGQPQHF TGTGCCAGCAGTTTATCTTTAGGGGGCCAGCCCCAGCATTTT
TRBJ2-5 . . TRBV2 CASQPPNRREETQYF TGTGCCAGCCAACCTCCTAACAGGAGAGAAGAGACCCAGTACTTC
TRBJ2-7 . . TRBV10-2 CASSEFRSSYEQYF TGCGCCAGCAGTGAGTTCAGGAGCTCCTACGAGCAGTACTTC
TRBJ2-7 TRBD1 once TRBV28 CASRNRGLMDEQYF TGTGCCAGCAGGAACAGGGGCCTGATGGACGAGCAGTACTTC
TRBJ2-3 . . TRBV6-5 CASSYHGTDTQYF TGTGCCAGCAGTTACCACGGGACAGATACGCAGTATTTT
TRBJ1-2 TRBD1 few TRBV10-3 CAISNRGLAYGYTF TGTGCCATCAGTAACAGGGGGCTTGCCTATGGCTACACCTTC
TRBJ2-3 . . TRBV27 CASSSLDSTDTQYF TGTGCCAGCAGTTCCCTGGACAGCACAGATACGCAGTATTTT
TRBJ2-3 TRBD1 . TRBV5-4 CASSQTDRADTQYF TGTGCCAGCAGCCAAACGGACAGGGCCGATACGCAGTATTTT
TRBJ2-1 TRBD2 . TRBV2 CASRGGLAQHNEQFF TGTGCCAGCAGGGGGGGACTAGCCCAACACAATGAGCAGTTCTTC
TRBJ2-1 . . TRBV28 CASSINGEQFF TGTGCCAGCAGTATCAACGGTGAGCAGTTCTTC
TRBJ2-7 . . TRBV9 CASSLGHQSSYEQYF TGTGCCAGCAGCCTAGGACACCAGAGCTCCTACGAGCAGTACTTC
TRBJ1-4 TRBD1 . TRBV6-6 CASSYIGTGRIEKLFF TGTGCCAGCAGTTACATAGGGACAGGGCGCATTGAAAAACTGTTTTTT
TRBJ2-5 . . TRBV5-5 CASSLGIQETQYF TGTGCCAGCAGCTTGGGAATACAAGAGACCCAGTACTTC
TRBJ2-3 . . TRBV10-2 CASKGGADTQYF TGCGCCTCAAAGGGGGGTGCAGATACGCAGTATTTT
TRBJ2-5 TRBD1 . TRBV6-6 CASSQGVGQETQYF TGTGCCAGCAGCCAGGGGGTAGGTCAAGAGACCCAGTACTTC
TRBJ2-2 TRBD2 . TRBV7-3 CASSFRGTGTSGRGTGELFF TGTGCCAGCAGCTTTAGGGGCACCGGGACTAGCGGGAGAGGAACCGGGGAGCTGTTTTTT
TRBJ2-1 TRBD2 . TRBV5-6 CASSSIAGGYPSNEQFF TGTGCCAGCAGCTCAATAGCGGGAGGTTACCCATCCAATGAGCAGTTCTTC
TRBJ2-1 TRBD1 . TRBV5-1 CASTDGTGGYNEQFF TGCGCCAGCACTGACGGGACAGGGGGCTACAATGAGCAGTTCTTC
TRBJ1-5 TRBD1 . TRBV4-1 CASSQEGQGIQPQHF TGCGCCAGCAGCCAAGAGGGACAGGGGATTCAGCCCCAGCATTTT
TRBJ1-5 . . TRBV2 CASRRQSNQPQHF TGTGCCAGCAGGCGGCAGAGCAATCAGCCCCAGCATTTT
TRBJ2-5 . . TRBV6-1 CASNRDNSETQYF TGTGCCAGCAACCGGGACAATTCAGAGACCCAGTACTTC